Below, 27 T cell receptor beta chains from the same sample are listed, as sequenced in a study of cytomegalovirus exposure and HLA in healthy donors. PCR involved 60 Vbeta and 13 Jbeta primers. The table came from immunoSEQ multiplex PCR; TCRdb's copy has only in-frame clones and leaves some out. The ten top clones account for over 4%, within a sample of about 33,000 clones. The sample taken for sequencing was PBMCs. All receptors come from a woman aged 40 to 49 in good health and CMV-seropositive.

V is TRBV7-9 and J is TRBJ1-2; 8 positions agree with TRBD1. The V and J ends lost 5 bases and 4 bases, in that order; junction bases with no gene match: 3. CDR1 and CDR2 (germline): SEHNR, FQNEAQ (reference sequence). There are 13 residues in the CDR3. The CDR3 sequence: CASSPGGSYGYTF. DNA for the CDR3: TGTGCCAGCAGCCCAGGGGGCAGCTATGGCTACACCTTC.

The CDR3, as DNA: TGTGCCAGCAGTTACAACACCTACACTGAAGCTTTCTTT. Protein product: CASSYNTYTEAFF. The genes are TRBV6-6 and TRBJ1-1; D is ambiguous. The V and J ends lost 2 bases and 3 bases respectively, with 7 bases between them. The length of the CDR3 is 13 residues. Germline CDR1 and CDR2: MNHNY and SVGAGI (reference sequence).

The CDR3 reads CASRGRQLNTEAFF. The CDR3 nucleotides read TGTGCCAGCAGGGGAAGACAGTTGAACACTGAAGCTTTCTTT. The chain uses TRBV5-5 and TRBJ1-1; D may be TRBD1 (5 bases). V lost 5 bases, J lost 0 bases, and 11 bases lay in between. This CDR3 has 14 residues. Germline CDR1 SGHKS, CDR2 YYEKEE (reference sequence).

This clone registers large by frequency. Here the CDR3 reads CATSEQGAPNEKLFF. DNA of the CDR3: TGTGCCACCAGCGAGCAGGGGGCGCCGAATGAAAAACTGTTTTTT. The genes are TRBV15 and TRBJ1-4; 8 bases agree with TRBD1. The CDR3 extends over 15 amino acids. V was pared by 5 bases and J by 5 bases, with 7 bases of the junction left unmatched. Germline-derived CDR1 and CDR2 are LNHNV and YYDKDF (reference sequence).

This rearrangement joins TRBV19 to TRBJ2-2, with a tentative D call TRBD1 (5 bases). V lost 4 bases and J 5 bases, leaving 11 bases between the germline ends. The length of the CDR3 is 14 residues. In germline, CDR1 is LNHDA, CDR2 SQIVND (reference sequence). CDR3 DNA: TGTGCCAGTAGTACAGCCCAGGGAACCGGGGAGCTGTTTTTT. This gives the protein CASSTAQGTGELFF. Full variable domain (rest looked up from reference TRBV19 and TRBJ2-2): DGGITQSPKYLFRKEGQNVTLSCEQNLNHDAMYWYRQDPGQGLRLIYYSQIVNDFQKGDIAEGYSVSREKKESFPLTVTSAQKNPTAFYLCASSTAQGTGELFFGEGSRLTVL.

The V gene is TRBV7-3, the J gene TRBJ2-2, with 10 nucleotides matching TRBD2. The CDR3 extends over 18 amino acids. The V gene end was trimmed by 5 bases and the J gene end by 3 bases; junction bases not matched to a gene: 12. CDR1 and CDR2 from the germline V gene are SGHTA and FQGTGA. The CDR3 region is CASSPNVRTSGYTGELFF. The CDR3 bases are TGTGCCAGCAGCCCAAACGTCCGGACTAGCGGCTACACCGGGGAGCTGTTTTTT.

This chain links TRBV7-9 with TRBJ1-1; 8 nucleotides line up with TRBD1. The CDR3 loop spans 16 amino acids. CDR1 is SEHNR, CDR2 FQNEAQ, per germline (reference sequence). The trim removed 1 base at V and 4 bases at J, leaving 8 bases unmatched. The CDR3 DNA reads TGTGCCAGCAGCTTAGGGGCAGGGGGCGGTAGCACTGAAGCTTTCTTT. This sequence encodes CASSLGAGGGSTEAFF.

The chain couples TRBV5-6 to TRBJ1-2; TRBD1 might be the D (6 bases). Deletions cut 4 bases from V and 4 bases from J, with 11 bases between. The germline V gene has CDR1 SGHDT and CDR2 YYEEEE. This CDR3 is built from 13 residues. The CDR3 DNA follows: TGTGCCAGCAGCCCAGGGGAAAGCTATGGCTACACCTTC. Its protein product is CASSPGESYGYTF.

The V gene is TRBV9, the J gene TRBJ2-1; 7 bases line up with TRBD2. Per the germline V gene, CDR1 is SGDLS and CDR2 is YYNGEE. There are 15 residues in the CDR3. V trimming: 0 bases; J trimming: 3 bases; junction bases outside the gene matches: 3. CDR3 sequence (DNA): TGTGCCAGCAGCGTAGCGGGCGGGGGCTACAATGAGCAGTTCTTC. Amino acid sequence: CASSVAGGGYNEQFF.

The V gene is TRBV6-5, the J gene TRBJ2-7, with 8 bases lining up with TRBD1. The CDR3 spans 14 residues. Unmatched junction bases numbered 2, after V lost 2 bases and J lost 2 bases. In germline, CDR1 is MNHEY, CDR2 SVGAGI. The CDR3 is CASSYGQGAYEQYF. CDR3 coding DNA: TGTGCCAGCAGTTACGGACAGGGAGCCTACGAGCAGTACTTC.

The chain recombines TRBV6-4 with TRBJ2-2, with 8 positions matching TRBD1. CDR1 MRHNA and CDR2 SNTAGT come from the germline V gene. The length of the CDR3 is 13 residues. V was clipped by 8 bases and J by 7 bases; unmatched bases: 6. CDR3 loop: CASDRGLNGELFF. The CDR3 DNA sequence: TGTGCCAGCGACAGGGGCCTAAACGGGGAGCTGTTTTTT.

The chain carries TRBV27 and TRBJ1-1; the D is unclear. CDR3 length equals 14 residues. CDR1 and CDR2 (germline): MNHEY, SMNVEV (reference sequence). Between the trimmed V and J ends, which lost 3 bases and 1 base, there was a span of 9 bases. The CDR3 spells CASSFYRTNTEAFF. DNA for the CDR3: TGTGCCAGCAGTTTCTACAGAACGAACACTGAAGCTTTCTTT.

This chain links TRBV6-1 with TRBJ1-4; 8 bases are a match to TRBD1. This CDR3 contains 14 residues. Germline V gene data show CDR1 as MNHNS and CDR2 as SASEGT. V dropped 6 bases and J dropped 3; count of bases not matched to a gene: 3. CDR3 in DNA: TGTGCCAGCAGGGACAGGGCCTCTAATGAAAAACTGTTTTTT. Protein sequence: CASRDRASNEKLFF.

As concerns this clone: The sample has other DNA sequences that encode this CDR3 too. V gene TRBV30 combines with J gene TRBJ2-7; 7 bases are a match to TRBD2. The CDR3 has 13 amino acids. Germline V CDR1 and CDR2: GTSNPN, SVGIG (reference sequence). V shed 2 bases, J shed 6 bases, and the junction held 7 bases outside the gene matches. The CDR3 here is CAWSPYGEGEQYF. In DNA form, the CDR3 reads TGTGCCTGGAGTCCATACGGGGAGGGCGAGCAGTACTTC.

The chain employs TRBV27 and TRBJ1-2; D gene unclear. The germline V gene has CDR1 MNHEY and CDR2 SMNVEV (reference sequence). The CDR3 has 14 amino acids. V lost 6 bases, J lost 0 bases, and 11 bases lay in between. Here the CDR3 reads CASSSDVTNYGYTF. In DNA, the CDR3 is TGTGCCAGCAGCAGCGACGTTACTAACTATGGCTACACCTTC.

This chain's CDR3 is CASRRLADSSYNEQFF. The DNA of the CDR3 is TGTGCCAGCAGGCGACTAGCGGATAGCTCCTACAATGAGCAGTTCTTC. The chain employs TRBV4-2 and TRBJ2-1; 9 nucleotides match TRBD2. Germline V gene data show CDR1 as LGHNA and CDR2 as YNFKEQ. The CDR3 has 16 amino acids. Trimming at V came to 6 bases and at J to 0 bases, leaving 6 bases not matched to a gene.

The chain links TRBV28 to TRBJ2-2; D ambiguous. V lost 5 bases and J lost 4, with 20 bases in between. Looked up from germline, CDR1 is MDHEN and CDR2 is SYDVKM. The length of the CDR3 is 17 residues. Here the CDR3 DNA reads TGTGCCAGCAGTGTTTCGGGTATGGGTATTGGCACCGGGGAGCTGTTTTTT. Encoded protein: CASSVSGMGIGTGELFF.

The chain combines TRBV7-2 with TRBJ2-7, with 10 bases fitting TRBD1. The germline V gene has CDR1 SGHTA and CDR2 FQGNSA. Unmatched junction bases numbered 4, after V lost 2 bases and J lost 6 bases. CDR3 size: 14 residues. The CDR3 reads CASSLRQGAGEQYF. CDR3 nucleotide sequence: TGTGCCAGCAGCTTACGACAGGGGGCCGGCGAGCAGTACTTC.

The chain employs TRBV10-3 and TRBJ2-2; 7 bases match TRBD2. This CDR3 has 17 amino acids. The ends lost 4 bases at V and 3 bases at J; junction bases unmatched: 11. CDR1 ENHRY and CDR2 SYGVKD come from the germline V gene. CDR3 nucleotide sequence: TGTGCCATCAGTGGAAACCGGGCTAGCGGATACACCGGGGAGCTGTTTTTT. As protein: CAISGNRASGYTGELFF.

The chain is built from TRBV11-2 and TRBJ2-5; the D gene is possibly TRBD1 (6 bases). This CDR3 region has 16 residues. CDR1 is SGHAT, CDR2 FQNNGV, per germline. Trimming pared 1 base from V and 5 bases from J, leaving 17 bases between. CDR3 nucleotide sequence: TGTGCCAGCAGCTTAGCCCAGGTGTGGGGGCAGGAGACCCAGTACTTC. Amino acids: CASSLAQVWGQETQYF.

The chain employs TRBV11-2 and TRBJ1-1; no clear D gene. The V gene's germline CDR1 is SGHAT and CDR2 FQNNGV. The CDR3 has 15 amino acids. V lost 1 base, J lost 1 base, and 10 bases lay in between. CDR3 amino acids: CASSLGGMRNTEAFF. In nucleotides, the CDR3 is TGTGCCAGCAGCTTAGGCGGAATGAGGAACACTGAAGCTTTCTTT.

The gene calls are TRBV7-2 and TRBJ2-1, with TRBD2 matching over 10 bases. V lost 6 bases to trimming and J lost 8 bases; unmatched junction nucleotides: 10. Germline V gene lookup returns CDR1 SGHTA and CDR2 FQGNSA. CDR3 length: 15 residues. The CDR3 bases are TGTGCCAGCAGGGCGGGGCTAGCGGGAGCATATGAGCAGTTCTTC. Its protein product is CASRAGLAGAYEQFF.

The chain employs TRBV27 and TRBJ1-5; the match to TRBD1 covers 7 bases. Trimming cost V 5 bases and J 0 bases; bases outside gene matches: 1. This CDR3 has 14 residues. Germline CDR1 and CDR2: MNHEY and SMNVEV (reference sequence). The CDR3 DNA follows: TGTGCCAGCAGTCCAGGGGGTAGCAATCAGCCCCAGCATTTT. It encodes CASSPGGSNQPQHF.

The rearrangement links TRBV10-3 to TRBJ1-2; the match to TRBD1 covers 7 bases. The germline V gene has CDR1 ENHRY and CDR2 SYGVKD. The CDR3 has 13 amino acids. Germline trimming cut 4 bases from V and 10 bases from J; bases unmatched to any gene: 9. The CDR3 here is CAISARDRTYYTF. The CDR3 DNA reads TGTGCCATCAGTGCGAGGGACAGAACGTACTACACCTTC.

The V call is TRBV7-6, the J call TRBJ2-1, with D maybe TRBD1 (5 bases). V was cut by 2 bases and J by 5 bases, with 19 bases left in between. This CDR3 comprises 17 residues. CDR1 SGHVS and CDR2 FNYEAQ come from the germline V gene. The CDR3 reads CASSLSLTGRFDNEQFF. The CDR3 DNA reads as TGTGCCAGCAGCTTAAGCTTAACAGGCCGGTTCGACAATGAGCAGTTCTTC.

About this clone itself: The germline gene is not matched at one end of the junction; a read error may be the cause. The V gene is TRBV5-1, the J gene TRBJ2-4; 10 bases are shared with TRBD2. The CDR3 spans 15 residues. CDR1 is SGHRS, CDR2 YFSETQ, per germline. The CDR3 loop is CASRGTSAAKNTQYF. The CDR3 coding sequence is TGCGCCAGCAGGGGGACTAGCGCAGCCAAAAACACTCAGTACTTC.

This sequence joins TRBV5-4 and TRBJ1-2; 7 bases map to TRBD1. The CDR3 covers 14 residues. After removal of 4 bases from V and 4 bases from J, the junction contained 7 bases not matched to a gene. Germline CDR1 and CDR2: SGHNT and YYREEE (reference sequence). CDR3 region: CASSPIPGGYGYTF. The CDR3 DNA is TGTGCCAGCAGCCCCATCCCAGGGGGCTATGGCTACACCTTC.